This TCR beta chain stems from a study of vaccination and CD4 T cells after COVID-19. On the study more broadly: Convalescent patients had positive nasal swab PCR results for SARS-CoV-2. Disease was mild in several and severe in one. Two of the convalescents were Hispanic, and the group consisted of six males and four females. Study-wide results and caveats: Convalescent patients showed a median approximately 84% of reactive clones that were seen only post-vaccination. Data came from relatively few convalescent patients and lacked early post-infection timepoints.

Details on this clonotype: Its antigen is undetermined.

TCRdb re-analysed the PCR reads in MiXCR, keeping a single row per CDR3 protein. The sample records 20,000 to 25,000 distinct CDR3 sequences, approximately 57% being singletons. The clonotype comes from a human donor who had recovered from COVID-19. Sequenced here: CD4+ T cells from blood, sampled before SARS-CoV-2 vaccination.

As DNA, the CDR3 is TGTGCCAGCAGCCCCTCGGCCGGGGGTCAGCCCCAGCATTTT. Protein product: CASSPSAGGQPQHF. The genes are TRBV12-3 or TRBV12-4 and TRBJ1-5; D is possibly TRBD1 (5 bases). The CDR3 contains 14 residues. V lost 6 bases and J lost 6, with 15 bases in between.